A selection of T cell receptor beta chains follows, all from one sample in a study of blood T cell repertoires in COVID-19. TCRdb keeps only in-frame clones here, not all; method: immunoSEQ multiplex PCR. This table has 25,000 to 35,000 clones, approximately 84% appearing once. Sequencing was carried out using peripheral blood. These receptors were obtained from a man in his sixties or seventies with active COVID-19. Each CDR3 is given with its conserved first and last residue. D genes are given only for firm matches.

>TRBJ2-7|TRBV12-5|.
CASGLAQGLDEQYF
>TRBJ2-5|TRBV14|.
CASSQDLIQETQYF
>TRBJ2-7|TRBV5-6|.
CASSLGLALVYEQYF
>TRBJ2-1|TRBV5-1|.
CASSLIQAYNEQFF
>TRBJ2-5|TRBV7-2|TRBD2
CASSFGGGAQETQYF
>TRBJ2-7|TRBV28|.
CASTLWGRGFTYEQYF
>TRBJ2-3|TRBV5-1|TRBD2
CASSSIAGGYTDTQYF
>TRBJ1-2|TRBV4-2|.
CASSQDSARGAGGGYTF
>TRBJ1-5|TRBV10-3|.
CAISEGAGNQPQHF
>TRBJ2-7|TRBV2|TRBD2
CASTGLDSYEQYF
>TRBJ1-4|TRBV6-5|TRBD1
CASSRTGGSEKLFF
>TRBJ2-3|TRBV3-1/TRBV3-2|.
CASSQGPAGTDTQYF
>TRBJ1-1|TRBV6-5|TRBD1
CASSYSGTGRIAFF
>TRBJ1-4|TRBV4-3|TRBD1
CASSQDTRGNEKLFF
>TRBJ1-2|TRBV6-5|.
CASSYSSVNYGYTF
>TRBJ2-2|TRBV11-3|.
CASSPVSTGELFF
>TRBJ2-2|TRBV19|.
CAIQTDNTGELFF
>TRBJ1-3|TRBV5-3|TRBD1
CARSLADRKVSGNTIYF
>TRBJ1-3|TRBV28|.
CASSTSGNTIYF
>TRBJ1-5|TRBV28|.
CASSFRGYGGNQPQHF
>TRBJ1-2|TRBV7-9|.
CASWGNTYGYTF
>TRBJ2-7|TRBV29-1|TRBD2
CSVRGGSEQYF
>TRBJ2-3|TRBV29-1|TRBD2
CSVRGGTDTQYF
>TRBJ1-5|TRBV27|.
CASSVPGGPQHF
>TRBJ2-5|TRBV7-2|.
CASSLFHEETQYF
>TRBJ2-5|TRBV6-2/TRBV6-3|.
CASSIANAGTQYF
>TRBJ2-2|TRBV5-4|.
CASSLGRVGELFF
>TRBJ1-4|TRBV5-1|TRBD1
CASSRRQGSGEKLFF
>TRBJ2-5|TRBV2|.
CASTVETQYF
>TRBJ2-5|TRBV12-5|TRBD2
CASGLAQRGDQETQYF
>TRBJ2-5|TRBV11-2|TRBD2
CASSPRLAGGRETQYF
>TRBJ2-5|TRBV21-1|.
CASAGQVQETQYF
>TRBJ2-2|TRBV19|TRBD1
CASSIDRGRANTGELFF
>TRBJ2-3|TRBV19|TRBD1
CASSSGTELIDTQYF
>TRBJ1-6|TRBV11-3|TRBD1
CASSKMRQGSSYNSPLHF
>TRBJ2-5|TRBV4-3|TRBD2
CASSQSVAGGLETQYF
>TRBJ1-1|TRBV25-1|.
CASSTSRARTEAFF
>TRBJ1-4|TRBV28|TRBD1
CASSFLQGAPYEKLFF
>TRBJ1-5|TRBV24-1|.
CATSPGKDSYNQPQHF
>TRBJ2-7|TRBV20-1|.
CSASGRYEQYF
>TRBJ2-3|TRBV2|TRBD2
CASSPTSGGAADTQYF
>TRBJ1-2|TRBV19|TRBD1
CASSVQGGRDTF
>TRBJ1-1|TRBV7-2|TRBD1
CASSRDSSMNTEAFF
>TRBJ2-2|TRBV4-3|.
CASSQRGFTGELFF
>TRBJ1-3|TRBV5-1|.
CASSPSRTRGGNTIYF
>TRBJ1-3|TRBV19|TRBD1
CASSDGPGTGGGNTIYF
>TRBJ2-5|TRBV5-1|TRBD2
CASSSRLAGAETQYF
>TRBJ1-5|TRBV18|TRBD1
CASSPGTGNQPQHF
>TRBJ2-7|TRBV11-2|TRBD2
CASSPLAGEHYYEQYF
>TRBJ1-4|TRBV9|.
CASSVGQGRGEKLFF